This passage covers 22 T cell receptor beta chains from one sample sequenced in a study of T-cell reconstitution after alpha-beta-depleted transplantation in children. Unique molecular identifiers were used to barcode this TCRbeta library. MiXCR, run by TCRdb on the PCR reads, gives a single entry per CDR3 protein. Among hundreds of thousands of distinct CDR3 sequences listed, approximately 10% were seen once. The sequencing used PBMCs from the stem cell graft donor, collected from the stem cell graft. The receptors originated from a human donor who donated a stem cell graft to a child with acute myeloid leukemia.

The genes are TRBV7-8 and TRBJ2-7, with D unresolved. The CDR3 length is 12 residues. The germline V gene encodes CDR1 SGHVS and CDR2 FQNEAQ. V shed 5 bases and J shed 5 bases, with 10 bases lying between them. As DNA, the CDR3 is TGTGCCAGCAGCCCCCCGAGCCACGAGCAGTACTTC. This encodes CASSPPSHEQYF.

This clonotype was found a few times. V is TRBV20-1 and J is TRBJ2-7, with 9 bases lining up with TRBD1. The ends lost 5 bases at V and 4 bases at J; junction bases unmatched: 6. CDR3 length: 13 amino acids. In germline, CDR1 is DFQATT, CDR2 SNEGSKA (reference sequence). The CDR3 loop is CSASTGGAYEQYF. In DNA form, the CDR3 reads TGCAGTGCTTCCACAGGGGGCGCGTACGAGCAGTACTTC.

The chain uses TRBV7-2 and TRBJ1-2; D is uncertain. The CDR3 length is 15 residues. Germline V CDR1 and CDR2: SGHTA, FQGNSA. V shed 2 bases and J shed 8 bases, with 18 bases lying between them. The CDR3 spells CASSLKGREGAGYTF. The DNA for the CDR3 is TGTGCCAGCAGCTTAAAAGGACGGGAAGGAGCCGGCTACACCTTC.

This clonotype came up many times. The chain combines TRBV20-1 with TRBJ2-1; 9 bases align to TRBD2. CDR1 is DFQATT, CDR2 SNEGSKA, per germline (reference sequence). This CDR3 is built from 14 residues. J lost 3 bases, V lost 8 bases, and 8 bases had no gene match. CDR3 DNA sequence: TGCAGTCTTAGGGCGGGAGGGAACTACAATGAGCAGTTCTTC. Translation gives CSLRAGGNYNEQFF.

This clonotype was detected many times. This chain uses TRBV30 with TRBJ2-1, with D perhaps matching TRBD1 (6 bases). Germline V lookup: CDR1 GTSNPN, CDR2 SVGIG (reference sequence). This CDR3 region has 17 residues. V was clipped by 0 bases and J by 5 bases, with 20 bases between them. CDR3 nucleotides: TGTGCCTGGAGTGTAATCTTTCCCCAGGGGATCCACAATGAGCAGTTCTTC. As protein: CAWSVIFPQGIHNEQFF.

This clonotype was seen only a few times. The rearrangement joins TRBV5-4 to TRBJ1-6; D possibly corresponds to TRBD1 (5 bases). The V end lost 0 bases, the J end lost 7 bases, and 11 bases lay between the germline ends. In germline, CDR1 is SGHNT, CDR2 YYREEE (reference sequence). This CDR3 spans 15 amino acids. The DNA for the CDR3 is TGTGCCAGCAGCTTGGAGGGGTCGGGGAATTCACCCCTCCACTTT. It codes for CASSLEGSGNSPLHF.

Only a few counts were recorded for this clonotype. This sequence joins TRBV6-2 or TRBV6-3 and TRBJ2-1; possible D gene TRBD2, 5 bases. Deletions cut 8 bases from V and 2 bases from J, with 22 bases between. The CDR3 runs to 17 residues. CDR1 and CDR2 (germline): MNHEY, SVGEGT. CDR3 region: CASASFPSQGPYNEQFF. The CDR3 DNA is TGTGCCAGCGCTAGCTTCCCCTCGCAAGGTCCCTACAATGAGCAGTTCTTC.

Note on this clonotype: At one end, the junction sequence differs from germline, possibly due to a read error. The gene calls are TRBV9 and TRBJ1-4; tentatively, D is TRBD1 (5 bases). CDR1 and CDR2 (germline): SGDLS, YYNGEE. This CDR3 spans 15 amino acids. The CDR3 spells CASSAQGPPKEKLFF. In DNA form, the CDR3 reads TGTGCCAGCAGTGCCCAGGGACCACCTAAAGAAAAACTGTTTTTT.

In DNA form, the CDR3 reads TGCAGTGCTAGACGCGGTACACGGGGCCCCGATCAGCCCCAGCATTTT. It is translated as CSARRGTRGPDQPQHF. The chain combines TRBV20-1 with TRBJ1-5, with D perhaps TRBD1 (5 bases). This CDR3 has 16 amino acids. Trimming left V 2 bases short and J 5 bases short, with 19 bases between. Per the germline V gene, CDR1 is DFQATT and CDR2 is SNEGSKA (reference sequence).

This clonotype was seen ten or more times. The rearrangement joins TRBV29-1 to TRBJ1-1, with D unclear. The germline V gene has CDR1 SQVTM and CDR2 ANQGSEA. The CDR3 extends over 12 amino acids. V was clipped by 4 bases and J by 2 bases, with 8 bases between them. As DNA, the CDR3 is TGCAGCGTTGGAGAGGGAAACACTGAAGCTTTCTTT. Translation: CSVGEGNTEAFF.

This clonotype was seen more than once but under ten times. This chain connects TRBV28 to TRBJ1-1; 8 positions match TRBD1. CDR3 length: 15 residues. CDR1 and CDR2 (germline): MDHEN, SYDVKM. The V segment lost 1 base and the J segment 1 base; nucleotides outside the gene matches: 2. The CDR3 coding sequence is TGTGCCAGCAGTTTATCCCAGGGGGCGAACACTGAAGCTTTCTTT. Protein sequence: CASSLSQGANTEAFF. Complete variable domain (other parts from reference TRBV28 and TRBJ1-1): DVKVTQSSRYLVKRTGEKVFLECVQDMDHENMFWYRQDPGLGLRLIYFSYDVKMKEKGDIPEGYSVSREKKERFSLILESASTNQTSMYLCASSLSQGANTEAFFGQGTRLTVV.

This clonotype showed up just a few times. The chain carries TRBV4-2 and TRBJ1-3; D is uncertain. Germline loops: CDR1 LGHNA, CDR2 YNFKEQ. V lost 5 bases, J lost 4 bases, and 15 bases lay in between. CDR3 length: 15 residues. CDR3 sequence (DNA): TGTGCCAGCAGCAAGTTAGGAGGGCCGGGAAACACCATATATTTT. It specifies CASSKLGGPGNTIYF.

This clonotype was seen a few times. The CDR3 region has the DNA TGTGCCAGCAGTTACTCGGGACAGGGCCCCTACGAGCAGTACTTC. It yields the protein CASSYSGQGPYEQYF. The V gene is TRBV6-2 or TRBV6-3, the J gene TRBJ2-7; TRBD1 aligns across 9 bases. The CDR3 covers 15 residues. The V segment lost 0 bases and the J segment 2 bases; nucleotides outside the gene matches: 2. Germline V CDR1 and CDR2: MNHEY, SVGEGT.

This chain joins TRBV7-2 and TRBJ2-4; maybe TRBD2 (6 bases). The CDR3 has 16 residues. Trimming cost V 5 bases and J 3 bases, with 17 bases left between them. CDR1 is SGHTA, CDR2 FQGNSA, per germline. The CDR3 coding sequence is TGTGCCAGCAGCCGCATCCCGGGACTGGTCAAAAACATTCAGTACTTC. Its protein is CASSRIPGLVKNIQYF.

This clonotype was detected only a few times. This rearrangement joins TRBV5-1 to TRBJ2-1; D perhaps matches TRBD2 (6 bases). The CDR3 loop spans 16 amino acids. Germline CDR1 is SGHRS and CDR2 is YFSETQ. Between the trimmed V and J ends, which lost 4 bases and 6 bases, there was a span of 20 bases. This CDR3 reads CASSPGGASLGNEQFF. The CDR3 region has the DNA TGCGCCAGCAGCCCCGGGGGTGCGTCCCTGGGCAATGAGCAGTTCTTC.

This clonotype has at least ten counts. This chain links TRBV20-1 with TRBJ2-1; 7 bases are shared with TRBD2. V dropped 5 bases and J dropped 9; count of bases not matched to a gene: 19. Germline lookup yields CDR1 DFQATT and CDR2 SNEGSKA (reference sequence). The CDR3 consists of 16 residues. CDR3 amino acids: CSASSLAAGRMAEQFF. CDR3 nucleotide sequence: TGCAGTGCTTCGTCCCTAGCGGCTGGGAGGATGGCTGAGCAGTTCTTC.

The table lists this clonotype with a few counts. CDR3 loop: CASIPGTGDYEQYF. CDR3 nucleotides: TGTGCCAGCATTCCCGGGACAGGGGACTACGAGCAGTACTTC. This sequence joins TRBV11-2 and TRBJ2-7; 10 positions match TRBD1. The CDR3 is 14 residues long. Trimming took 7 bases from V and 3 from J; bases not matched to a gene: 6. CDR1 is SGHAT and CDR2 is FQNNGV in the germline V gene.

This clonotype was seen a handful of times. The rearrangement joins TRBV11-1 to TRBJ2-2; D unclear. CDR3 length: 17 residues. V was cut by 5 bases and J by 1 base, with 17 bases left in between. Germline CDR1 SGHAT, CDR2 FQDESV (reference sequence). The CDR3 DNA sequence: TGTGCCAGCAGCCCTCGACTCAGACGGGTGAACACCGGGGAGCTGTTTTTT. This codes for CASSPRLRRVNTGELFF.

This chain joins TRBV18 and TRBJ2-7; D not certain. CDR3 size: 14 residues. Deletions cut 2 bases from V and 0 bases from J, with 8 bases between. In germline, CDR1 is KGHSH, CDR2 LQKENI. CDR3 loop: CASSPASSSYEQYF. The CDR3 region has the DNA TGTGCCAGCTCACCAGCTTCTAGCTCCTACGAGCAGTACTTC.

The chain uses TRBV20-1 and TRBJ1-5; 7 positions match TRBD1. Trimming at V came to 3 bases and at J to 6 bases, leaving 11 bases not matched to a gene. The germline V gene encodes CDR1 DFQATT and CDR2 SNEGSKA (reference sequence). There are 15 residues in the CDR3. This CDR3 reads CSARRTGAASQPQHF. The DNA for the CDR3 is TGCAGTGCTAGGAGGACAGGCGCCGCAAGTCAGCCCCAGCATTTT.

This clonotype occurred many times. The DNA for the CDR3 is TGTGCCAGCAGTTACGTCGGGACAGGGTTCAATGAGCAGTTCTTC. Its translation is CASSYVGTGFNEQFF. The chain uses TRBV6-5 and TRBJ2-1, with 9 bases lining up with TRBD1. The CDR3 extends over 15 amino acids. V shed 2 bases, J shed 6 bases, and the junction held 5 bases outside the gene matches. CDR1 is MNHEY, CDR2 SVGAGI, per germline.

This clonotype was seen a few times. This sequence joins TRBV24-1 and TRBJ2-1; 11 nucleotides line up with TRBD1. Losses at the gene ends were 4 bases for V and 8 bases for J; bases not matched to a gene: 3. This CDR3 is built from 14 residues. The germline V gene encodes CDR1 KGHDR and CDR2 SFDVKD. In DNA, the CDR3 is TGTGCCACCAGTGAGGACAGGGGGCACGATGAGCAGTTCTTC. Protein: CATSEDRGHDEQFF.